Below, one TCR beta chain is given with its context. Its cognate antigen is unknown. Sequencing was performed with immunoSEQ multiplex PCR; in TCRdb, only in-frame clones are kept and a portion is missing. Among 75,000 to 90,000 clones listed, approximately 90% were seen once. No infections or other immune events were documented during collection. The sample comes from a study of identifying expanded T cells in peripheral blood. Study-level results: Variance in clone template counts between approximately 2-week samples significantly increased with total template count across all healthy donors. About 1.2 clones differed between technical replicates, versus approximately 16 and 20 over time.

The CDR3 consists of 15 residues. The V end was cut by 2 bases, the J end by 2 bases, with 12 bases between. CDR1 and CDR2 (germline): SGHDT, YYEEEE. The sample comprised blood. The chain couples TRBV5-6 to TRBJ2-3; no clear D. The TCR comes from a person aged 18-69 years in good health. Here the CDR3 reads CASSFLDFATDTQYF. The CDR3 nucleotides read TGTGCCAGCAGCTTCCTTGACTTTGCCACAGATACGCAGTATTTT.